Shown below are 10 T cell receptor beta chains from a single sample sequenced in a study of monozygotic twins with cystic fibrosis (dated by TCRdb to about 2021). The library was prepared using the immunoSEQ multiplex PCR assay. In TCRdb, the immuneACCESS table is reduced to in-frame sequences with V and J assigned. These tables do not hold every clone; where another copy was compared, an unresolved V gene accounts for under half, and the others remain unexplained. The sample records over 25,000 clones, 96% of which are singletons. The ten biggest clones cover around 2.5% of the sample. Sequencing was performed on blood. Every receptor here comes from a girl aged 2 to 9 with cystic fibrosis.

This sequence joins TRBV6-5 and TRBJ2-3; tentative D call: TRBD2 (5 bases). Trimming pared 4 bases from V and 3 bases from J, leaving 11 bases between. The CDR3 is 14 residues long. Germline V gives CDR1 MNHEY, CDR2 SVGAGI. CDR3 sequence reads: CASSLDSTTDTQYF. The CDR3 coding sequence is TGTGCCAGCAGTTTGGACTCCACTACAGATACGCAGTATTTT.

The V gene is TRBV28, the J gene TRBJ1-2, with 7 bases that match TRBD1. The V and J ends lost 1 base and 4 bases, in that order; junction bases with no gene match: 3. The CDR3 is 14 amino acids. The germline V gene encodes CDR1 MDHEN and CDR2 SYDVKM. The CDR3: CASSLFTGAYGYTF. The CDR3 DNA is TGTGCCAGCAGTTTATTTACAGGGGCCTATGGCTACACCTTC.

The CDR3 nucleotides read TGTGCCTGGAGTGCGGTTGGCGGGCAGTACTTC. The encoded protein is CAWSAVGGQYF. The V gene is TRBV30, the J gene TRBJ2-7; unclear D gene. V dropped 1 base and J dropped 9 bases, with 10 bases sitting between them. Germline V CDR1 and CDR2: GTSNPN, SVGIG (reference sequence). The CDR3 contains 11 residues.

This chain uses TRBV6-1 with TRBJ1-1, with unresolved D. V was clipped by 7 bases and J by 1 base, with 10 bases between them. CDR3 length equals 13 residues. Germline loops: CDR1 MNHNS, CDR2 SASEGT. CDR3: CASNLRGNTEAFF. The DNA for the CDR3 is TGTGCCAGCAATCTGAGAGGGAACACTGAAGCTTTCTTT.

This clone has a single count. The chain employs TRBV4-2 and TRBJ2-7, with D perhaps given as TRBD1 or TRBD2 (6 bases each). This CDR3 is built from 14 residues. V was clipped by 7 bases and J by 4 bases, with 17 bases between them. Germline CDR1 reads LGHNA; CDR2 reads YNFKEQ. The CDR3 DNA sequence: TGTGCCAGCACACTCGGGGGCAGTCGTTACGAGCAGTACTTC. Residues: CASTLGGSRYEQYF.

This clone was recorded once. The chain has TRBV15 and TRBJ1-1, with a possible D match to TRBD1 (6 bases). CDR3 length equals 13 residues. Per germline, CDR1 LNHNV and CDR2 YYDKDF (reference sequence). V was clipped by 3 bases and J by 9 bases, with 14 bases between them. CDR3 loop: CATSREGGGKAFF. For the CDR3, the DNA is TGTGCCACCAGCAGGGAAGGGGGAGGGAAAGCTTTCTTT. Full variable domain (outside the CDR3, taken from reference TRBV15 and TRBJ1-1): DAMVIQNPRYQVTQFGKPVTLSCSQTLNHNVMYWYQQKSSQAPKLLFHYYDKDFNNEADTPDNFQSRRPNTSFCFLDIRSPGLGDTAMYLCATSREGGGKAFFGQGTRLTVV.

This chain connects TRBV10-3 to TRBJ1-2; D is uncertain. V was cut by 6 bases and J by 6 bases, with 14 bases left in between. Per the germline V gene, CDR1 is ENHRY and CDR2 is SYGVKD. The CDR3 is made up of 13 amino acids. The CDR3 is CAIRDPSRDGYTF. For the CDR3, the DNA is TGTGCCATCAGGGACCCCTCACGGGATGGCTACACCTTC.

The rearrangement links TRBV29-1 to TRBJ2-7; TRBD1 matches at 8 bases. With V trimmed by 5 bases and J by 1 base, 4 bases remained unmatched. Germline V lookup: CDR1 SQVTM, CDR2 ANQGSEA. The length of the CDR3 is 13 residues. This chain's CDR3 is CSVKRQGSYEQYF. The CDR3 DNA sequence: TGCAGCGTTAAGAGACAGGGGTCCTACGAGCAGTACTTC.

Details on this clone: This specimen includes other DNA sequences encoding the same CDR3. The chain couples TRBV27 to TRBJ2-3; 7 bases fit TRBD2. This CDR3 contains 15 residues. CDR1 and CDR2 (germline): MNHEY, SMNVEV (reference sequence). The J segment lost 4 bases and the V segment lost 3 bases, leaving 7 bases of the junction unmatched. The CDR3 here is CASSFGREIADTQYF. The CDR3 nucleotides read TGTGCCAGCAGTTTCGGGCGGGAGATTGCAGATACGCAGTATTTT.

V and J are TRBV6-5 and TRBJ2-7; D is ambiguous. The CDR3 extends over 15 amino acids. The V gene's germline CDR1 is MNHEY and CDR2 SVGAGI. Deletions cut 2 bases from V and 4 bases from J, with 15 bases between. The CDR3: CASSYGPGQWYEQYF. In nucleotides, the CDR3 is TGTGCCAGCAGTTACGGGCCGGGTCAATGGTACGAGCAGTACTTC.